These 28 T cell receptor beta chains share one sample of origin, sequenced in a study of cytomegalovirus exposure and HLA in healthy donors (dated by TCRdb to 2015 to 2018). The protocol used for the library was the immunoSEQ multiplex PCR assay. For the multiplex PCR, a mixture combining 60 forward primers for TCR Vbeta segments and 13 reverse primers for TCR Jbeta segments was used. TCRdb took this table from immuneACCESS and kept in-frame rearrangements with V and J called. Such tables lack part of the clones; where checked against another copy, unresolved V genes explain under half of the gap, and the rest is unexplained. A total of more than 85,000 clones appear in this sample, roughly three quarters of them only once. The ten most abundant clones make up about 2% of the sample. Sequencing used PBMCs. Receptors originate from a man between 40 and 49 years old in good health and CMV-seronegative.

J is TRBJ1-2 and V is TRBV7-2; D remains unclear. Per the germline V gene, CDR1 is SGHTA and CDR2 is FQGNSA. Trimming took off 1 base at V and 8 bases at J, with 17 bases between the two ends. CDR3 length: 15 amino acids. The CDR3 loop reads CASSLEGGLSRGYTF. DNA of the CDR3: TGTGCCAGCAGCTTAGAAGGTGGACTCAGCAGGGGCTACACCTTC. Looking up the rest from reference TRBV7-2 and TRBJ1-2 gives the full variable domain: GAGVSQSPSNKVTEKGKDVELRCDPISGHTALYWYRQSLGQGLEFLIYFQGNSAPDKSGLPSDRFSAERTGGSVSTLTIQRTQQEDSAVYLCASSLEGGLSRGYTFGSGTRLTVV.

The chain couples TRBV14 to TRBJ1-4; 7 bases align to TRBD1. V was pared by 3 bases and J by 7 bases, with 11 bases of the junction left unmatched. Germline V lookup: CDR1 SGHDN, CDR2 FVKESK. The CDR3 loop spans 16 amino acids. The CDR3 bases are TGTGCCAGCAGCCAGGCCGCGACAGGGCCCCCTGAAAAACTGTTTTTT. As protein: CASSQAATGPPEKLFF.

This chain connects TRBV28 to TRBJ2-3; tentatively, D is TRBD1 (6 bases). The CDR3 is 12 residues long. The V end was cut by 3 bases, the J end by 14 bases, with 15 bases between. Germline-derived CDR1 and CDR2 are MDHEN and SYDVKM. CDR3 sequence (DNA): TGTGCCAGCAGTTTGGAGGACAGAGCGTTGTATTTT. It yields the protein CASSLEDRALYF. The variable domain in full, with the rest retrieved from reference TRBV28 and TRBJ2-3, is DVKVTQSSRYLVKRTGEKVFLECVQDMDHENMFWYRQDPGLGLRLIYFSYDVKMKEKGDIPEGYSVSREKKERFSLILESASTNQTSMYLCASSLEDRALYFGPGTRLTVL.

The chain couples TRBV6-1 to TRBJ2-6; TRBD1 matches at 9 bases. J was trimmed by 4 bases and V by 1 base; bases with no gene match: 11. CDR1 is MNHNS and CDR2 is SASEGT in the germline V gene. The CDR3 spans 19 residues. Here the CDR3 reads CASSEVGTGRPWGANVLTF. The CDR3 coding sequence is TGTGCCAGCAGTGAAGTAGGGACAGGGAGGCCGTGGGGGGCCAACGTCCTGACTTTC.

The chain couples TRBV5-1 to TRBJ1-4, with a possible D match to TRBD1 (6 bases). The CDR3 is 15 amino acids. Per germline, CDR1 SGHRS and CDR2 YFSETQ. Trimming pared 4 bases from V and 1 base from J, leaving 11 bases between. The CDR3 DNA is TGCGCCAGCAGCAGTTCAGGGGTAACTAATGAAAAACTGTTTTTT. It yields the protein CASSSSGVTNEKLFF.

This clone occurred a few times. The V and J genes are TRBV25-1 and TRBJ1-1, with D possibly being TRBD1 (6 bases). CDR1 is MGHDK, CDR2 SYGVNS, per germline. This CDR3 is built from 16 residues. V lost 6 bases and J 0 bases, leaving 17 bases between the germline ends. CDR3 in amino acids: CASRRGWGRLNTEAFF. Here the CDR3 DNA reads TGTGCCAGCAGGAGGGGGTGGGGGCGGTTGAACACTGAAGCTTTCTTT.

This clone was counted between two and nine times. V and J are TRBV28 and TRBJ2-2; the D gene is possibly TRBD1 (6 bases). The ends were cut back, 6 bases at V and 8 bases at J, with 22 bases in the middle. The CDR3 runs to 16 residues. CDR1 and CDR2 (germline): MDHEN, SYDVKM. The CDR3 nucleotides are TGTGCCAGCAGATACGGGACACCCGATAGGGGAGGGGAGCTGTTTTTT. This sequence encodes CASRYGTPDRGGELFF.

The V call is TRBV6-6, the J call TRBJ2-5, with TRBD1 matching 7 bases. TRBJ2-7 explains the end of the DNA better; the J call may be wrong. CDR3 length equals 14 residues. CDR1 MNHNY and CDR2 SVGAGI come from the germline V gene (reference sequence). CDR3 nucleotide sequence: TGTGCCAGCAGGACCGGGACAGCTGGTTACGAGCAGTACTTC. Translating gives CASRTGTAGYEQYF.

The chain joins TRBV2 to TRBJ2-1; 13 nucleotides match TRBD2. This CDR3 contains 14 residues. The V gene's germline CDR1 is SNHLY and CDR2 FYNNEI. The V segment lost 6 bases and the J segment 7 bases; nucleotides outside the gene matches: 3. The CDR3, as DNA: TGTGCCAGCAGGGGGACTAGCGGGGAAAATGAGCAGTTCTTC. It encodes CASRGTSGENEQFF. The whole variable domain, remainder taken from reference TRBV2 and TRBJ2-1, is EPEVTQTPSHQVTQMGQEVILRCVPISNHLYFYWYRQILGQKVEFLVSFYNNEISEKSEIFDDQFSVERPDGSNFTLKIRSTKLEDSAMYFCASRGTSGENEQFFGPGTRLTVL.

This chain uses TRBV9 with TRBJ1-1, with a weak D call TRBD1 (5 bases). The CDR3 has 14 amino acids. Germline CDR1 SGDLS, CDR2 YYNGEE. Trimming took off 4 bases at V and 0 bases at J, with 10 bases between the two ends. The CDR3 spells CASSPTVMNTEAFF. DNA of the CDR3: TGTGCCAGCAGCCCGACAGTGATGAACACTGAAGCTTTCTTT.

The rearrangement joins TRBV5-5 to TRBJ1-4; 7 bases are a match to TRBD1. Unmatched junction bases numbered 19, after V lost 4 bases and J lost 4 bases. The CDR3 is 19 residues long. The germline V gene encodes CDR1 SGHKS and CDR2 YYEKEE (reference sequence). This CDR3 reads CASSLPRQGALVGNEKLFF. DNA for the CDR3: TGTGCCAGCAGCCTACCCAGACAGGGAGCTTTGGTTGGTAATGAAAAACTGTTTTTT.

The V gene is TRBV2, the J gene TRBJ1-4; 7 bases map to TRBD1. The CDR3 covers 20 residues. V dropped 2 bases and J dropped 1; count of bases not matched to a gene: 16. Looked up from germline, CDR1 is SNHLY and CDR2 is FYNNEI. For the CDR3, the DNA is TGTGCCAGCAGTGAATTTTTCGAGGGGGCACGGTTTTTAACTAATGAAAAACTGTTTTTT. Translated, it gives CASSEFFEGARFLTNEKLFF.

This chain joins TRBV23-1 and TRBJ2-7; 8 nucleotides agree with TRBD2. TRBV23-1 counts as an open reading frame of uncertain function. The CDR3 consists of 13 residues. V was clipped by 5 bases and J by 3 bases; unmatched bases: 3. CDR3 sequence (DNA): TGCGCCAGCAGTGCCGGGACTAGCTACGAGCAGTACTTC. It translates to CASSAGTSYEQYF.

The gene calls are TRBV11-2 and TRBJ2-7; TRBD2 is a possible D gene (6 bases). The CDR3 consists of 11 residues. Germline V CDR1 and CDR2: SGHAT, FQNNGV. Trimming removed 4 bases from V and 5 bases from J, with 6 bases in between. This CDR3 reads CASSSGDEQYF. The CDR3 bases are TGTGCCAGCAGCTCGGGAGACGAGCAGTACTTC.

This clone was detected a few times. The rearrangement joins TRBV5-4 to TRBJ2-7, with 8 bases identical to TRBD1. After removal of 0 bases from V and 4 bases from J, the junction contained 12 bases not matched to a gene. The CDR3 has 17 amino acids. The V gene's germline CDR1 is SGHNT and CDR2 YYREEE (reference sequence). CDR3 DNA sequence: TGTGCCAGCAGCTTGGGCGGGCCTTGGACAGGGAGATACGAGCAGTACTTC. Protein sequence: CASSLGGPWTGRYEQYF.

This clone was picked up one time. The J gene is TRBJ2-5, the V gene TRBV5-4; 8 nucleotides agree with TRBD2. The ends lost 4 bases at V and 0 bases at J; junction bases unmatched: 8. In germline, CDR1 is SGHNT, CDR2 YYREEE (reference sequence). The CDR3 loop spans 16 amino acids. The CDR3 here is CASSRGGGQYQETQYF. The CDR3 nucleotides are TGTGCCAGCAGCCGGGGGGGAGGCCAGTACCAAGAGACCCAGTACTTC.

V and J are TRBV2 and TRBJ2-1; TRBD2 might be the D (6 bases). Germline loops: CDR1 SNHLY, CDR2 FYNNEI. The CDR3 extends over 13 amino acids. V lost 10 bases to trimming and J lost 4 bases, with 14 bases between them. CDR3 sequence reads: CAILASKYNEQFF. CDR3 bases: TGTGCCATTCTAGCGTCAAAATACAATGAGCAGTTCTTC.

The chain has TRBV5-8 and TRBJ2-7; possibly TRBD2 for D (5 bases). Trimming removed 4 bases at V and 6 bases at J, with 11 bases between. The CDR3 is 12 residues long. Germline CDR1 reads SGHTS; CDR2 reads YDEGEE. CDR3 amino acids: CASSRDSGEQYF. CDR3 nucleotides: TGTGCCAGCAGCCGGGATTCTGGCGAGCAGTACTTC. Looking up the rest from reference TRBV5-8 and TRBJ2-7 gives the full variable domain: EAGVTQSPTHLIKTRGQQATLRCSPISGHTSVYWYQQALGLGLQFLLWYDEGEERNRGNFPPRFSGRQFPNYSSELNVNALELEDSALYLCASSRDSGEQYFGPGTRLTVT.

The chain links TRBV4-1 to TRBJ2-7, with 9 bases fitting TRBD1. The junction had 5 bases not matched to a gene; V was cut back by 1 base and J by 1 base. Germline lookup yields CDR1 MGHRA and CDR2 YSYEKL. The CDR3 has 16 residues. CDR3 sequence reads: CASSQGTGVISYEQYF. The CDR3 DNA reads as TGCGCCAGCAGCCAAGGGACAGGGGTAATATCCTACGAGCAGTACTTC.

This clone was detected once. The gene calls are TRBV6-5 and TRBJ1-1; 8 bases line up with TRBD1. Unmatched junction bases numbered 7, after V lost 0 bases and J lost 4 bases. Looked up from germline, CDR1 is MNHEY and CDR2 is SVGAGI. The CDR3 consists of 16 residues. CDR3 sequence reads: CASSYSPGGLSTEAFF. CDR3 bases: TGTGCCAGCAGTTACTCCCCAGGGGGCTTGAGCACTGAAGCTTTCTTT.

This chain uses TRBV4-3 with TRBJ2-1, with TRBD2 as a possible D gene (6 bases). CDR3 length equals 18 residues. Germline V gene data show CDR1 as LGHNA and CDR2 as YSLEER. With 0 bases removed from V and 8 bases from J, the gap between germline ends came to 23 bases. The CDR3 DNA sequence: TGCGCCAGCAGCCAAGACCGAAAGGGCGAGGGAGGAGCGGATGAGCAGTTCTTC. Protein sequence: CASSQDRKGEGGADEQFF.

This clone was found a few times. The rearrangement links TRBV28 to TRBJ2-1; 14 nucleotides line up with TRBD2. J gave up 2 bases and V 7 bases, and 13 bases lay outside the gene matches. The CDR3 is 19 amino acids. Germline V gives CDR1 MDHEN, CDR2 SYDVKM. The CDR3 spells CASTLPGLAGVSAYNEQFF. The CDR3 DNA sequence: TGTGCCAGCACCCTACCGGGACTAGCGGGAGTCTCTGCCTACAATGAGCAGTTCTTC.

This clone was recorded a few times. The gene calls are TRBV5-1 and TRBJ1-4; 11 nucleotides line up with TRBD1. Germline-derived CDR1 and CDR2 are SGHRS and YFSETQ. This CDR3 comprises 14 residues. V dropped 4 bases and J dropped 5; count of bases not matched to a gene: 1. The chain's CDR3 is CASSRDRGNEKLFF. CDR3 in DNA: TGCGCCAGCAGCAGGGACAGGGGGAATGAAAAACTGTTTTTT.

The rearrangement joins TRBV4-1 to TRBJ2-1; 10 nucleotides align to TRBD2. Germline values: CDR1 MGHRA, CDR2 YSYEKL. This CDR3 has 16 residues. The junction had 9 bases not matched to a gene; V was cut back by 4 bases and J by 6 bases. The DNA for the CDR3 is TGCGCCAGCAGCCTGGGCAAGCGGGGGGGCGTCAATGAGCAGTTCTTC. Its translation: CASSLGKRGGVNEQFF.

The chain carries TRBV6-5 and TRBJ1-6, with 7 bases matching TRBD1. This CDR3 region has 15 residues. The V segment lost 6 bases and the J segment 9 bases; nucleotides outside the gene matches: 11. In germline, CDR1 is MNHEY, CDR2 SVGAGI. The CDR3 DNA sequence: TGTGCCAGCAGCAAGGAGGGGGCGTCGCTTTCACCCCTCCACTTT. Encoded protein: CASSKEGASLSPLHF.

This clone turned up a few times. This sequence joins TRBV27 and TRBJ1-5; no definite D call. The germline gives CDR1 MNHEY, CDR2 SMNVEV (reference sequence). This CDR3 contains 14 residues. Trimming pared 3 bases from V and 4 bases from J, leaving 10 bases between. CDR3 sequence (DNA): TGTGCCAGCAGTTTGGTGGCAGAAAATCAGCCCCAGCATTTT. It specifies CASSLVAENQPQHF.

The chain carries TRBV7-9 and TRBJ1-2; D is ambiguous. This CDR3 has 14 residues. The V end was cut by 0 bases, the J end by 4 bases, with 9 bases between. Looked up from germline, CDR1 is SEHNR and CDR2 is FQNEAQ (reference sequence). CDR3 nucleotide sequence: TGTGCCAGCAGCTTAGCGGCAGGAAGCTATGGCTACACCTTC. Amino acids: CASSLAAGSYGYTF.

This clone came up once. The chain uses TRBV7-9 and TRBJ1-4; possible D gene TRBD1, 5 bases. There are 16 residues in the CDR3. Per the germline V gene, CDR1 is SEHNR and CDR2 is FQNEAQ (reference sequence). The CDR3 here is CAVIAGRDPTNEKLFF. CDR3 nucleotide sequence: TGTGCGGTCATCGCAGGGAGGGACCCAACTAATGAAAAACTGTTTTTT.